This T cell receptor (beta chain) is drawn from a study of molecular identifiers for immune sequencing clone quantification. Whole-study results and caveats: Clones above 20 RNA copies contained over 98% of effector molecules but under 1% of naive ones.

Preparation methods for the bulk TCR libraries were those previously described, with listed TCR primers. TCRdb processed the PCR reads anew with MiXCR; each CDR3 protein has one entry. In the table there are approximately 500,000 distinct CDR3 sequences, 25% of which are singletons. Naive CD8 T cells were sorted as CD8+CD4-CCR7+CD45RA+. V dropped 4 bases and J dropped 2; count of bases not matched to a gene: 7. Germline V CDR1 and CDR2: LGHNA, YSLEER. The CDR3 spans 16 residues. Of note for this clonotype: Its cognate antigen is unknown. A much larger clone sits a single nucleotide away, making a read error possible.

The V call is TRBV4-3, the J call TRBJ1-4; 7 positions agree with TRBD1. This TCR derives from a human donor in good health. Some libraries in this study had Jurkat cell RNA spiked in. The sample consisted of naive CD8+ T cells from blood, with Jurkat cell RNA spiked in. Subset of the sample: FACS-sorted CD8+CD4-CCR7+CD45RA+ naive T cells. The CDR3 DNA reads as TGCGCCAGCAGCCGCCGACAGACAGGGACTAATGAAAAACTGTTTTTT. Translation gives CASSRRQTGTNEKLFF.